This TCR beta chain was captured by sequencing in a study of T-cell memory formation after mild COVID-19. TCRdb re-called the 5' RACE reads through MiXCR, storing one row per CDR3 protein. The table shows approximately 300,000 distinct CDR3 sequences, with 8% to 9% occurring only once. There are a few counts of this clonotype. Sequenced input: PBMCs or a T cell subset sorted from them (not recorded which). The receptor was isolated from a young man who had mild COVID-19 (a few samples of this study predate the infection). Cell type and time point are not known.

This CDR3 is CASSPQGTGGEFF. DNA for the CDR3: TGTGCCAGCAGCCCCCAAGGGACAGGGGGGGAGTTCTTC. The chain is built from TRBV9 and TRBJ2-1, with 11 bases matching TRBD1. Trimming cost V 4 bases and J 14 bases; bases outside gene matches: 8. The V gene's germline CDR1 is SGDLS and CDR2 YYNGEE. The CDR3 spans 13 residues.